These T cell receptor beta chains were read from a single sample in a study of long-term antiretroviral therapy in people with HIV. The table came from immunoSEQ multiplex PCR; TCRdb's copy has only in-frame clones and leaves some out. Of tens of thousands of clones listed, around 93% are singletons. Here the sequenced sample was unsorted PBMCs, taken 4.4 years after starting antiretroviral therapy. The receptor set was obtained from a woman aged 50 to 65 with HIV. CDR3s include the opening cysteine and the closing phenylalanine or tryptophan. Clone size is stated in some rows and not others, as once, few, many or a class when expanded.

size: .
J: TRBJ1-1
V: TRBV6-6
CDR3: CASSYTTGQGMTEAFF

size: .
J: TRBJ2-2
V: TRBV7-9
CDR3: CASSSTGELFF

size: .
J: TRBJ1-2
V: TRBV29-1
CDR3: CSDRSTGRGYTF

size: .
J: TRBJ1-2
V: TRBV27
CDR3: CATSSRDRGQLGYGYTF

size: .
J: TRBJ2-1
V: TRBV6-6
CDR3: CASSYRSGGNDNEQFF

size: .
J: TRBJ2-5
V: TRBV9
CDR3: CASSVDREETQYF

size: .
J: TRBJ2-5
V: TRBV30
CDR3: CAWSVNREAQYF

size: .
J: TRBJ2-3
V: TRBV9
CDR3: CASSVDREDTQYF

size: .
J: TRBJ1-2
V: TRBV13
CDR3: CASSDGNYGYTF

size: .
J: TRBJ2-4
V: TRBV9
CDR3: CASSLGTDLAKNIQYF

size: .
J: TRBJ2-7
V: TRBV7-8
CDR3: CASSLLRGDYEQYF

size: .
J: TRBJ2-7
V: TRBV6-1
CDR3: CASSAQGQSYEQYF

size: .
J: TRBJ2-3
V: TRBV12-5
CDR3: CASGAPMEPDTQYF

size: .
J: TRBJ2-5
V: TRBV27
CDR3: CASSQALGGYQETQYF

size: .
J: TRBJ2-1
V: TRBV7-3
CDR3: CASRGAYNEQFF

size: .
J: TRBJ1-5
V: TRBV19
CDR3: CASKTQAISNQPQHF

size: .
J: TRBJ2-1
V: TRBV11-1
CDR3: CASSQRGAGPEEFF

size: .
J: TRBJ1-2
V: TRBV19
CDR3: CASTGTDYGYTF

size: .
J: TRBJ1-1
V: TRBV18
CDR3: CASSPDMARGRTEAFF

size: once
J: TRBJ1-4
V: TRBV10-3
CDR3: CAISAADHEKLFF

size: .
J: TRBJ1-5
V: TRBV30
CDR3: CAWSAGSQPQHF

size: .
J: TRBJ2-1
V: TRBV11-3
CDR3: CASSLDQAGNEQFF

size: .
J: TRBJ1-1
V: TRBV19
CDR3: CASTSRGSAGTEAFF

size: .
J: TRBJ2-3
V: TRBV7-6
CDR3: CASSLYPAWGTTDTQYF

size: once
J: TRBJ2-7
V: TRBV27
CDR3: CASSLTTGGLYYEQYF

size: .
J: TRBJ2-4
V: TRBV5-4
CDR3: CASSLELARGGENIQYF

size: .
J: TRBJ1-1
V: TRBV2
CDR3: CASSDLGYRAFF

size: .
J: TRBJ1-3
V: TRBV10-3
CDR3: CAIIGGAGNTIYF

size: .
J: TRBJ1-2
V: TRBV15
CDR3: CATSRDKFPGGYTF

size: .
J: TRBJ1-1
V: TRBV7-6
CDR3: CASSLAGIDTEAFF

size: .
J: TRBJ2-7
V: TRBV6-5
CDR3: CANSYVSSTYEQYF

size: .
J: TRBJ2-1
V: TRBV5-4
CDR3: CASSFDSGGAGNEQFF

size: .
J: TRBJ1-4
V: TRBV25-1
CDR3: CASSENRGRTEKLFF

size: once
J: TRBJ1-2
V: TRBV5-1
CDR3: CASSLQGANYGYTF

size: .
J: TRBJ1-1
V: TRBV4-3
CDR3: CASSQDMGEGMNTEAFF

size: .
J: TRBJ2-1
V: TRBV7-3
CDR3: CASSHRLAGHNEQFF

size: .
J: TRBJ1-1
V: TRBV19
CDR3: CASKLQINTEAFF

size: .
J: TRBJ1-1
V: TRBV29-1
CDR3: CSVEVQANTEAFF

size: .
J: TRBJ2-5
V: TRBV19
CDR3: CASSMNRILGGWMETQYF

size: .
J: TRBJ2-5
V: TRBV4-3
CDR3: CASSQGTGIGETQYF

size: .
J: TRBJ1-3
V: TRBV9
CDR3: CASRALEGVNTIYF

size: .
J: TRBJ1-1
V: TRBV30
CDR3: CAWSVNRDTEAFF